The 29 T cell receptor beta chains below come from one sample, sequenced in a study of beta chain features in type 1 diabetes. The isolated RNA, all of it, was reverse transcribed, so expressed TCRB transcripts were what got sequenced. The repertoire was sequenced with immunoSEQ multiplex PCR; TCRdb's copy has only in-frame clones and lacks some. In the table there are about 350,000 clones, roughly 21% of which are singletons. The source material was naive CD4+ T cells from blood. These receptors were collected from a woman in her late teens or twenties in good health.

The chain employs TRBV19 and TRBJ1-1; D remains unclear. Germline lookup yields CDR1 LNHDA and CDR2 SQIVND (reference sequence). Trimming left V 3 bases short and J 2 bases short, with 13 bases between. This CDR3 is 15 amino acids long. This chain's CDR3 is CASSMTGSLNTEAFF. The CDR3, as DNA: TGTGCCAGTAGTATGACCGGGTCGTTAAACACTGAAGCTTTCTTT.

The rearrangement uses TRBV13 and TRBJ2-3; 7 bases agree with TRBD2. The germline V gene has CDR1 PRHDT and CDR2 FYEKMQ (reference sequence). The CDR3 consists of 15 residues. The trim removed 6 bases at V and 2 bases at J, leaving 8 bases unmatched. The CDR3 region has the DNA TGTGCCAGCAGGCTCCTGGGGGGGTACACAGATACGCAGTATTTT. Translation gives CASRLLGGYTDTQYF.

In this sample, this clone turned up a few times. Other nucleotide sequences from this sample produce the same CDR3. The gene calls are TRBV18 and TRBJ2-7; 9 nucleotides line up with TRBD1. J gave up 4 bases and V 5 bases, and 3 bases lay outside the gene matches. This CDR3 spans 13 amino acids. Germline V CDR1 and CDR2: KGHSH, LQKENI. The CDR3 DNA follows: TGTGCCAGCTCATCGGGACAGGGTTACGAGCAGTACTTC. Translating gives CASSSGQGYEQYF.

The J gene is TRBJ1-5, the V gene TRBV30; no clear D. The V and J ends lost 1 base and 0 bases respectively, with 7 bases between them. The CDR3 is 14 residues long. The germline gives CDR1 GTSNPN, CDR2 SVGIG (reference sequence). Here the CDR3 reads CAWSAVYSNQPQHF. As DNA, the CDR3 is TGTGCCTGGAGTGCCGTTTATAGCAATCAGCCCCAGCATTTT. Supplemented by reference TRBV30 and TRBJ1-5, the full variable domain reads SQTIHQWPATLVQPVGSPLSLECTVEGTSNPNLYWYRQAAGRGLQLLFYSVGIGQISSEVPQNLSASRPQDRQFILSSKKLLLSDSGFYLCAWSAVYSNQPQHFGDGTRLSIL.

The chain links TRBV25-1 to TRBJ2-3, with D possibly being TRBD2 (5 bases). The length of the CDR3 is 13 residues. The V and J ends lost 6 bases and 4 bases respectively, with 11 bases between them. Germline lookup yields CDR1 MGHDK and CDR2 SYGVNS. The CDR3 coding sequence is TGTGCCAGCAGATCCACCGGGGCAGATACGCAGTATTTT. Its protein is CASRSTGADTQYF.

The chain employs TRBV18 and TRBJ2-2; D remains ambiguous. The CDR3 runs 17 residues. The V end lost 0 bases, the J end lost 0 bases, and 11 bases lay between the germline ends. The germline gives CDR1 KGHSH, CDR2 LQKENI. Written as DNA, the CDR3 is TGTGCCAGCTCACCACCGTTCGCAGGCGCGAACACCGGGGAGCTGTTTTTT. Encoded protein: CASSPPFAGANTGELFF. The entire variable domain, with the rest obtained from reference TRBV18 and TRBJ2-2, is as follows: NAGVMQNPRHLVRRRGQEARLRCSPMKGHSHVYWYRQLPEEGLKFMVYLQKENIIDESGMPKERFSAEFPKEGPSILRIQQVVRGDSAAYFCASSPPFAGANTGELFFGEGSRLTVL.

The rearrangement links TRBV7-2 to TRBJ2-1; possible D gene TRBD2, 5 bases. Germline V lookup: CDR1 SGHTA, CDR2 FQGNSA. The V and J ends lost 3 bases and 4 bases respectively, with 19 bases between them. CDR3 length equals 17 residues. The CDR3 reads CASSFGSEGARYNEQFF. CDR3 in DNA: TGTGCCAGCAGCTTCGGTTCCGAGGGCGCGAGGTACAATGAGCAGTTCTTC.

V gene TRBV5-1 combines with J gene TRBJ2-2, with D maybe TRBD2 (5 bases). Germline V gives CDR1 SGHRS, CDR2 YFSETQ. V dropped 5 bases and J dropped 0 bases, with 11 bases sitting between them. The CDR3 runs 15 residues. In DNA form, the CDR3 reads TGCGCCAGCAGGAGTACCGGGACGAACACCGGGGAGCTGTTTTTT. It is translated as CASRSTGTNTGELFF.

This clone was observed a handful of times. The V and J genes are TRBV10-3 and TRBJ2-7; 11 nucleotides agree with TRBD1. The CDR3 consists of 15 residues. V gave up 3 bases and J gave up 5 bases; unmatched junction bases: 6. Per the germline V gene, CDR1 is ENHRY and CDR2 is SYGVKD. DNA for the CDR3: TGTGCCATCAGTGACGTGGACAGGGGGCTAGACGAGCAGTACTTC. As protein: CAISDVDRGLDEQYF.

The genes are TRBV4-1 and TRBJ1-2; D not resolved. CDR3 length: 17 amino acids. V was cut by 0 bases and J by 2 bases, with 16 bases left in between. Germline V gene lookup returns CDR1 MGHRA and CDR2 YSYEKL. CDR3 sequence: CASSQDPGQGFNYGYTF. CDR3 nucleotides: TGCGCCAGCAGCCAAGATCCAGGTCAAGGCTTCAACTATGGCTACACCTTC.

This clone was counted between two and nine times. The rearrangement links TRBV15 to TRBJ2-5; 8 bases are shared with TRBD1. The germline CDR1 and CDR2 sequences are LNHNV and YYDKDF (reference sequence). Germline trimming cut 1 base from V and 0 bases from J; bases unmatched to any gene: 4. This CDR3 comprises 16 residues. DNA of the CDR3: TGTGCCACCAGCAGAGGAGACAGGGGACACCAAGAGACCCAGTACTTC. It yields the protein CATSRGDRGHQETQYF.

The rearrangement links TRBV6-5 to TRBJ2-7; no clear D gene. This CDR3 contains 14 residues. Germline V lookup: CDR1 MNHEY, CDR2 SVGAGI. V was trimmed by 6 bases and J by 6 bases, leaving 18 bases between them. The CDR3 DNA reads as TGTGCCAGCAGGCCACAATTACCTCCCCTCGAGCAGTACTTC. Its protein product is CASRPQLPPLEQYF.

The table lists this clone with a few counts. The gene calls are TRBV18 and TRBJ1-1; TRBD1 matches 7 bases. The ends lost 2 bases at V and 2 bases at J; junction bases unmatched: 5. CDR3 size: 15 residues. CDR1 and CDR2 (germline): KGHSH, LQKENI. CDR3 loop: CASSPAQGHNTEAFF. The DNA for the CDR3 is TGTGCCAGCTCACCAGCACAGGGGCATAACACTGAAGCTTTCTTT.

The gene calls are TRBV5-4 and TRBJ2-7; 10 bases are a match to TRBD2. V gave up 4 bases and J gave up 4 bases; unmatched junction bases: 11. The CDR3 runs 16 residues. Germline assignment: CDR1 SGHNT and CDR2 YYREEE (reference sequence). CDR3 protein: CASSLASGRASYEQYF. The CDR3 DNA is TGTGCCAGCAGCCTAGCCAGCGGGAGGGCTTCGTACGAGCAGTACTTC.

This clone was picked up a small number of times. CDR3 coding DNA: TGTGCCAGCAGCCTCGGGGGGGCCAAAGAGACCCAGTACTTC. Translated: CASSLGGAKETQYF. The V call is TRBV6-5, the J call TRBJ2-5; 8 bases match TRBD2. V trimming: 6 bases; J trimming: 3 bases; junction bases outside the gene matches: 6. Germline lookup yields CDR1 MNHEY and CDR2 SVGAGI. The CDR3 spans 14 residues.

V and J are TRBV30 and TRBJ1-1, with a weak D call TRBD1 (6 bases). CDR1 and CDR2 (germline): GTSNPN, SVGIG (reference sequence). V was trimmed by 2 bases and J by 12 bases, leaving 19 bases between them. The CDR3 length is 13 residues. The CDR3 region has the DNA TGTGCCTGGAGTTCCCGCCTAGGGGGGGCGACTTTCTTT. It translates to CAWSSRLGGATFF.

The chain's CDR3 is CASSSGLNTGELFF. The CDR3 DNA sequence: TGTGCCAGCAGTTCTGGCCTGAACACCGGGGAGCTGTTTTTT. The J gene is TRBJ2-2, the V gene TRBV2; D ambiguous. Looked up from germline, CDR1 is SNHLY and CDR2 is FYNNEI. V lost 5 bases, J lost 1 base, and 8 bases lay in between. CDR3 length: 14 residues.

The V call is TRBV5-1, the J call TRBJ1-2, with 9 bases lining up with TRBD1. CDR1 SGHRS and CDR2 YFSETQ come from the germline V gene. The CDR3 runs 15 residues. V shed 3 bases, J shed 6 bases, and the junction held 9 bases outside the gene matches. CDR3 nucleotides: TGCGCCAGCAGCTCAGGGGACAGGGAGGGAGATGGCTACACCTTC. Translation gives CASSSGDREGDGYTF.

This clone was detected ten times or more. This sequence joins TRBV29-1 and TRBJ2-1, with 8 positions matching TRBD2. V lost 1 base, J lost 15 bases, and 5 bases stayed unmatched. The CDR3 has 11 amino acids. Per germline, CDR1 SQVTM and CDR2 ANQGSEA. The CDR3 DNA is TGCAGCGTTGAAGGGGACGCGGGGGGGTTCTTC. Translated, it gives CSVEGDAGGFF.

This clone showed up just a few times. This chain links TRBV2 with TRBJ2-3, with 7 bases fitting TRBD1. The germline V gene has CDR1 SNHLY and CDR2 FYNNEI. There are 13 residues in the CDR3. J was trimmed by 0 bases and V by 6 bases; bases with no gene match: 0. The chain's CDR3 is CASRGQSTDTQYF. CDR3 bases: TGTGCCAGCAGGGGACAGAGCACAGATACGCAGTATTTT.

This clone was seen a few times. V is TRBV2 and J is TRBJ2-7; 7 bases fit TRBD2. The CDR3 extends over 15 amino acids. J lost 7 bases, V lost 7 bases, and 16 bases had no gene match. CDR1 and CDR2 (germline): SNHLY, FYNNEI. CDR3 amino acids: CASTGTSREVGEQYF. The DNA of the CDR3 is TGTGCCAGCACCGGGACTTCCCGGGAGGTTGGAGAGCAGTACTTC.

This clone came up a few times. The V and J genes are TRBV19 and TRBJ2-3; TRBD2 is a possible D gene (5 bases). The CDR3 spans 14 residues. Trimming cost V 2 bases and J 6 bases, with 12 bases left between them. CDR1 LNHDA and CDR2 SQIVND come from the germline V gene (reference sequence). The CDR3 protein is CASSIPGKKDTQYF. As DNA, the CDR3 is TGTGCCAGTAGTATACCGGGGAAGAAGGATACGCAGTATTTT.

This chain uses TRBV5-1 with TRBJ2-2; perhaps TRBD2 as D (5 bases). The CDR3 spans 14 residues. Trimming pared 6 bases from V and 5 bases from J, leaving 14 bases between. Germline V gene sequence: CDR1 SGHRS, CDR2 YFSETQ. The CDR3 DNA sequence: TGCGCCAGCACCGAGGGTACCGGAACCGGGGAGCTGTTTTTT. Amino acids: CASTEGTGTGELFF.

DNA for the CDR3: TGTGCCGGAACAGGGGTTGGTGGGGGTCAGCCCCAGCATTTT. Its translation is CAGTGVGGGQPQHF. The chain employs TRBV30 and TRBJ1-5; the match to TRBD1 covers 7 bases. CDR1 GTSNPN and CDR2 SVGIG come from the germline V gene (reference sequence). The CDR3 length is 14 residues. With V trimmed by 8 bases and J by 6 bases, 13 bases remained unmatched.

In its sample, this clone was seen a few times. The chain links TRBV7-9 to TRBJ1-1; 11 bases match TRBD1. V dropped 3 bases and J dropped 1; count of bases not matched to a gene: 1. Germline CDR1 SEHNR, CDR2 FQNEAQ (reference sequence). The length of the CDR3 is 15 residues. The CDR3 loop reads CASSFGQGANTEAFF. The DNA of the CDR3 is TGTGCCAGCAGCTTCGGACAGGGGGCGAACACTGAAGCTTTCTTT.

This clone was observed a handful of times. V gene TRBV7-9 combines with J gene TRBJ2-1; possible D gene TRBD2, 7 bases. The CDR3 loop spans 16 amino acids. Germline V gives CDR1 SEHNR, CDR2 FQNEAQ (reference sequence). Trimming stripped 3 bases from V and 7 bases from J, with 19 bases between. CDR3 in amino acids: CASSFPGGGSENEQFF. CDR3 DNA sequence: TGTGCCAGCAGCTTCCCGGGGGGCGGGAGTGAAAATGAGCAGTTCTTC.

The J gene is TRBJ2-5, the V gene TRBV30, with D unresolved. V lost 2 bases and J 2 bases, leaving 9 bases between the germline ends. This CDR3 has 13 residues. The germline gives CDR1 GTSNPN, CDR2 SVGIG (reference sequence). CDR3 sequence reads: CAWSTLGQETQYF. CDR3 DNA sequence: TGTGCCTGGAGTACCCTCGGTCAAGAGACCCAGTACTTC. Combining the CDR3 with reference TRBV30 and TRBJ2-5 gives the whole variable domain SQTIHQWPATLVQPVGSPLSLECTVEGTSNPNLYWYRQAAGRGLQLLFYSVGIGQISSEVPQNLSASRPQDRQFILSSKKLLLSDSGFYLCAWSTLGQETQYFGPGTRLLVL.

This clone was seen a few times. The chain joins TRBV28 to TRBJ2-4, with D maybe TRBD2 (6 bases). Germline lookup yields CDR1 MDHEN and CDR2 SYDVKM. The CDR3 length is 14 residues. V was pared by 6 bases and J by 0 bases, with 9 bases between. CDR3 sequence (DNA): TGTGCCAGCAGCGGAGGGATAGCCAAAAACATTCAGTACTTC. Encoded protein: CASSGGIAKNIQYF.

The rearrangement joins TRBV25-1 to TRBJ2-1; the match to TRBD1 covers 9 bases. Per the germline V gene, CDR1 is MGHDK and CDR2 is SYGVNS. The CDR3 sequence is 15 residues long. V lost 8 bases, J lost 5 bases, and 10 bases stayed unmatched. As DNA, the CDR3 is TGTGCCAGCGGGGGGTCCGGGACAGGGAACAATGAGCAGTTCTTC. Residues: CASGGSGTGNNEQFF.